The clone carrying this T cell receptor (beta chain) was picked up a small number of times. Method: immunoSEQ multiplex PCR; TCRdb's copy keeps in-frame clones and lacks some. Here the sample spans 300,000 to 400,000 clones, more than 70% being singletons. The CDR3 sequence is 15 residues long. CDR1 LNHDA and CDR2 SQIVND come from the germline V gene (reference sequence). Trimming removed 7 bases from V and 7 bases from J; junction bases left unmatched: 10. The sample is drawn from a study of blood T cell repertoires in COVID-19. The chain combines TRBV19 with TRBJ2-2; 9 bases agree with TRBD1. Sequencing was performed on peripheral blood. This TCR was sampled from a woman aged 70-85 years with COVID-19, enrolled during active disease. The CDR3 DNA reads TGTGCCAGTATACCAACAGGGGGCGCTCACGGGGAGCTGTTTTTT. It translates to CASIPTGGAHGELFF.